The present T cell receptor (beta chain) was sequenced within a study of cytomegalovirus exposure and HLA in healthy donors listed by TCRdb under 2017. Some background on the complete study: According to an earlier analysis of 587 of the donors, some 170 million T cells yielded some 110 million unique TCR beta sequences and 276 Gb of sequence data. Roughly 300 gigabases of sequencing data and approximately 85 million unique TCR sequences were included in an early release covering over 600 HLA-typed donors. Of the approximately 400 genotyped donors, approximately 82% fell in the genetic ancestry cluster associated with self-reported Caucasian donors. The study aimed to test whether cataloging public T cell receptors could reveal signatures of past pathogen exposure. The study profiled the T cell repertoires of 500 to 800 subjects by immunosequencing and related them to cytomegalovirus serostatus. In addition to the first cohort of 650 to 800 subjects, a separate validation cohort of 120 different subjects was used. High-throughput TCR immunosequencing, statistical association of individual TCRs with disease status, and machine learning were combined to predict cytomegalovirus infection status. A later analysis re-examined previously published TCR beta repertoires from more than 600 donors and added high-resolution HLA genotyping to investigate patterns of TCR occurrence. In the later analysis, no new phenotypic data were used to find candidate immune exposures; instead, reliance was placed on TCR beta sequences and their occurrence across donors. To decide whether each TCR beta V gene segment behaved as functional or pseudogenic, an earlier analysis of fewer than 750 of the donors relied on high-throughput TCR beta sequencing. Alongside the repertoire data, information on donor age, sex, ethnicity and CMV serostatus was compiled. A later genetic analysis used genome-wide SNP genotypes for 398 of the 666 donors, treating that subset as a discovery cohort. Every repertoire in the discovery cohort had been generated on one and the same sequencing platform. Class I and class II HLA loci were covered by the typing at four-digit resolution. Typing coverage varied by locus: 629-630 donors for A, B, C, DRB1 and DQB1; more than 500 for DQA1; about 600 for DPA1; 450 to 480 for DPB1. Because of strong linkage in the cohort, roughly five DR-DQ haplotypes were treated as single units for association and clustering. On average, roughly 240,000 unique TCR beta nucleotide sequences were sequenced per donor among about 400 genotyped donors of the cohort, with roughly 18% of those sequences being non-productive.

What the research found in general, with its limitations: The classifier was reported to diagnose cytomegalovirus status with high specificity and sensitivity in both the original and validation cohorts. V-gene and J-gene trimming of TCR beta chains was associated with a missense DCLRE1C variant in a later genetic analysis, and the association was replicated in an independent cohort. Sequencing depth was assumed to be roughly uniform across donors in the presence/absence analyses, though that assumption may not hold. A later analysis found that TCR association rates varied across HLA loci, with DRB1 alleles showing the most associated TCRs and HLA-C alleles the fewest. Correlated functional status among segregating V segments might be attributable to linkage disequilibrium, but an unknown experimental factor could not be ruled out. Most CMV-associated TCR beta chains appeared to be HLA-restricted in a later analysis, and the HLA associations seemed to be driven largely by CMV exposure. The earlier analysis of about 600 of the donors excluded some 16 rarely observed V segments, including chromosome 9 orphons, because counts were too low. A total of 150 to 200 TCR beta chains were listed by the study as associated with cytomegalovirus. Most TCR sequences were observed very rarely across donors, whereas some public TCRs were present in many individuals. A later analysis found that HLA-associated TCR beta chains were more clonally expanded and had lower generation probabilities than equally common non-associated chains. A few of the identified cytomegalovirus-associated TCR beta chains were confirmed in vitro to be specific for cytomegalovirus antigens. According to the authors, the approach could potentially be generalized to other disease states and immunological phenotypes. In an earlier analysis of 587 of the donors, most TCR beta V segments appeared in productive rearrangements about 87% or about 30% of the time, broadly matching IMGT annotations. This cohort had only TCR beta chains sequenced, and the lack of alpha or paired-chain data limited which features could be detected. A cluster of highly shared sequence variants was judged likely to represent a technical artifact of the sequencing pipeline. Because HLA typing was missing for some donors at each locus, association tests included only the typed subset. Specific HLA alleles were associated with some 15,000 TCR beta sequences at a false discovery rate of 0.05 in a later analysis. A later genetic analysis reported fewer N-insertions in productive TCRs among donors in an Asian-associated ancestry cluster than the approximately 700-donor mean. A further reported finding was that TCR beta sequences accurately predicted the HLA-A and HLA-B alleles for most subjects in the first cohort. Assigning TCR associations to individual alleles was difficult when HLA alleles, especially DR and DQ, strongly co-occurred. In a later analysis, several top co-occurrence clusters were reported to appear linked to parvovirus B19, influenza, CMV and Epstein-Barr virus. The only immune exposure information available for the cohort was CMV serostatus. Some IMGT-functional V segments, including TRBV6-2 and TRBV6-3, could not be told apart with the 87-base-pair reads, so those segments were excluded.

The cohort comprised around 690 healthy bone marrow donors. All cohort members were sampled while nominally healthy, although unrecorded immune exposures were likely present. The donor was CMV seronegative and was included in the group of 352 seronegative cohort members. A peripheral blood sample was collected from each donor, and TCR beta sequencing was performed on peripheral blood mononuclear cells. The Qiagen DNeasy Blood Extraction Kit was used to extract genomic DNA from the blood cell samples. As encoded in the germline V gene (reference sequence), CDR1 is SEHNR while CDR2 is FQNEAQ. V was cut back by 4 bases and J by 4 bases, leaving a gap of 4 bases between them. The CDR3 goes from the cysteine to the phenylalanine over 11 residues. Kept here is only the CDR3 DNA, which spans 33 bases and is read in frame from base 1. Turning to this clone: Its antigen is not yet known.

The method behind the library was the immunoSEQ multiplex PCR assay. A mixture of 60 forward primers for TCR Vbeta segments and 13 reverse primers for TCR Jbeta segments was used in the multiplex PCR. Amplification of the CDR3 region of rearranged TCR beta genes was performed with a multiplex PCR assay on genomic DNA. On the Illumina HiSeq System, the amplified TCR beta libraries were sequenced as 87-base-pair reads. The study's own analysis went as follows. In a later analysis, some 80 million unique TCR beta chains were counted across the 666 repertoires, and roughly 9.9 million of these chains were shared by at least two donors. To remove PCR and sequencing errors, raw reads were error-corrected and collapsed into unique sequences using a nearest-neighbor algorithm that merged closely related sequences. V, D and J gene segments were assigned by aligning CDR3 sequences to IMGT reference sequences. For a sequence to be retained, a match of at least six nucleotides was required to both a V gene segment and a J gene segment. Rearrangements were classified as productive when the CDR3 lacked stop codons and remained in frame with V and J, and all other rearrangements were classified as non-productive. CDR3 was defined according to IMGT convention as the region running from the second conserved V-encoded cysteine to the conserved J-encoded phenylalanine. Sequences without an unambiguous match to a single V gene segment were excluded from the earlier analysis of 500 to 700 of the donors. In an earlier analysis of some 590 of the donors, a V segment was called functional when productive rearrangements were above 56.7%, and segregating when the standard deviation between donors exceeded 5%. A statistical classification framework was built for diagnosing cytomegalovirus status from the catalog of TCR beta chain sequences. In a later analysis, V and J genes were assigned by comparing TCR nucleotide sequences against IMGT/GENE-DB human TR gene sequences. A later analysis assigned CDR3 sequences and most-parsimonious VDJ recombination scenarios with the TCRdist pipeline. A later analysis defined each TCR beta chain by its CDR3 amino acid sequence plus V-gene family, and excluded reads lacking a unique V-gene family. As a way to deal with suspected cross-contamination and a sequencing artifact, a later analysis dropped 450 to 600 nucleotide sequences that were highly shared and had low generation probability. In a later analysis, a clonal expansion index was calculated for each public chain from normalized within-repertoire ranks of inferred template counts. In a later analysis, generation probabilities were computed with a VDJ recombination model fitted to out-of-frame rearrangements, and the resulting probabilities were checked against IGoR. A later analysis scored TCR-TCR, TCR-HLA and TCR-CMV co-occurrence with hypergeometric tests, applying a repertoire-size bias correction to TCR pairs. False discovery rates were estimated in a later analysis by permuting HLA or CMV assignments 20 times. A later analysis grouped co-occurring TCRs with DBSCAN, adding TCRdist sequence similarity when clustering within HLA-allele-positive subsets. For co-occurrence clustering, repertoires with fewer than 30,000 or more than 120,000 public chains were excluded, along with roughly 5 repertoires with anomalous nucleotide sharing. Entries here come from immuneACCESS through TCRdb and include only in-frame sequences with V and J called. Some clones fail to appear in such tables; in the studies checked, an unresolved V gene covers under half of the shortfall, and the cause of the remainder is unknown. That table furnishes V, J and clone size, whereas the DNA furnished D and trimming. The sample's own table lists tens of thousands of clones. 1.5% to 2% of the sample goes to the ten largest clones.

The receptor was derived from a woman aged 25 to 45 in good health and CMV-seronegative. This sequence uses TRBV7-9 and TRBJ1-2, with no confidently assigned D gene. Sequencing was done on a sample of PBMCs. The nucleotide sequence reads as follows: TGTGCCAGCAGCTCCCTCTATGGCTACACCTTC. Translation gives CASSSLYGYTF.